The subject of this entry is one T cell receptor beta chain. Its antigen remains unknown. These data are taken from a study of shared clonotypes between healthy human individuals. Study at large: Plates per donor: three CD4 naive, three CD4 memory, two CD8 naive, one CD8 memory. Points from the study as a whole: Roughly 5% of naive CD4 clonotypes were shared across a few donors.

Each cell subset's genomic DNA was divided evenly among several immunoSEQ plates. Assay used: immunoSEQ multiplex PCR; TCRdb lists only in-frame clones, some missing. The sample has over a million clones, approximately 96% seen once. The CDR3 extends over 15 amino acids. Germline V gene lookup returns CDR1 SGHTA and CDR2 FQGNSA. V lost 3 bases and J 5 bases, leaving 15 bases between the germline ends. Every donor, a Caucasian adult, lived in Nashville, Tennessee. The material sequenced was naive CD4+ T cells sorted from blood. Subset given: CD45RA+ positively selected. This chain links TRBV7-2 with TRBJ2-3, with D possibly matching TRBD2 (6 bases). The receptor comes from a young man in good health. CDR3 region: CASSLTGLEGDTQYF. CDR3 nucleotides: TGTGCCAGCAGCTTGACGGGACTCGAGGGAGATACGCAGTATTTT.